These 26 T cell receptor beta chains share one sample of origin, sequenced in a study of T cells in Graves' hyperthyroidism and ophthalmopathy. TCR beta CDR3 regions were amplified from RNA. An initial round of RT-PCR targeting the TCR CDR3 relied on the HTBI primer set. TCRdb processed the multiplex PCR reads anew with MiXCR; each CDR3 protein has one entry. The sample shows roughly 500,000 distinct CDR3 sequences, around 50% of them seen only once. Sequencing was carried out using peripheral blood or thyroid tissue (not recorded which). The receptors originated from an adult woman with Graves' disease, either hyperthyroidism or ophthalmopathy (not recorded which).

The chain carries TRBV20-1 and TRBJ1-4; 8 bases fit TRBD1. Germline CDR1 DFQATT, CDR2 SNEGSKA (reference sequence). V lost 1 base and J lost 8; bases outside the gene matches: 3. This CDR3 comprises 13 residues. CDR3 in amino acids: CSARVRDREKLFF. The CDR3 DNA is TGCAGTGCTAGAGTACGGGACAGGGAAAAACTGTTTTTT.

The rearrangement joins TRBV29-1 to TRBJ2-5; 7 bases agree with TRBD1. Germline V lookup: CDR1 SQVTM, CDR2 ANQGSEA. With 6 bases clipped from V and 3 bases from J, the junction kept 10 bases outside the gene matches. This CDR3 spans 14 amino acids. CDR3 nucleotides: TGCAGCGTAATAGGGACAGATGGTGAAGAGACCCAGTACTTC. The encoded protein is CSVIGTDGEETQYF.

This chain uses TRBV6-1 with TRBJ1-6; D is perhaps TRBD1 (5 bases). This CDR3 is built from 14 residues. Trimming took off 8 bases at V and 2 bases at J, with 10 bases between the two ends. The germline V gene has CDR1 MNHNS and CDR2 SASEGT. The CDR3 here is CASGWGAYNSPLHF. CDR3 DNA sequence: TGTGCCAGCGGATGGGGGGCCTATAATTCACCCCTCCACTTT.

The gene calls are TRBV7-9 and TRBJ1-1; D uncertain. Trimming took off 5 bases at V and 11 bases at J, with 15 bases between the two ends. This CDR3 has 12 residues. CDR1 and CDR2 from the germline V gene are SEHNR and FQNEAQ (reference sequence). The CDR3, as DNA: TGTGCCAGCAGCGTCGCTAGCGCGCGCGCTTTCTTT. It encodes CASSVASARAFF. The whole variable domain, filled in from reference TRBV7-9 and TRBJ1-1, reads DTGVSQNPRHKITKRGQNVTFRCDPISEHNRLYWYRQTLGQGPEFLTYFQNEAQLEKSRLLSDRFSAERPKGSFSTLEIQRTEQGDSAMYLCASSVASARAFFGQGTRLTVV.

This clonotype was detected many times. V usage is TRBV20-1 and J usage is TRBJ1-6, with D perhaps matching TRBD1 (5 bases). CDR3 length: 14 amino acids. With 1 base removed from V and 3 bases from J, the gap between germline ends came to 7 bases. Germline CDR1 reads DFQATT; CDR2 reads SNEGSKA (reference sequence). The CDR3 reads CSARATGYNSPLHF. The CDR3 bases are TGCAGTGCTAGAGCAACAGGCTATAATTCACCCCTCCACTTT.

V gene TRBV2 combines with J gene TRBJ2-7; the D gene could be TRBD1 or TRBD2 (5 bases each). V lost 6 bases to trimming and J lost 0 bases, with 15 bases between them. CDR1 SNHLY and CDR2 FYNNEI come from the germline V gene. There are 15 residues in the CDR3. In DNA form, the CDR3 reads TGTGCCAGCAGACTAGGGGACCACAGCTCCTACGAGCAGTACTTC. It encodes CASRLGDHSSYEQYF.

This clonotype occurred a few times. The rearrangement uses TRBV5-4 and TRBJ2-2, with 7 nucleotides matching TRBD2. Trimming cost V 6 bases and J 0 bases; bases outside gene matches: 5. CDR1 is SGHNT and CDR2 is YYREEE in the germline V gene (reference sequence). This CDR3 spans 15 amino acids. CDR3 amino acids: CASTRGDPNTGELFF. The CDR3 coding sequence is TGTGCCAGCACCCGGGGGGACCCGAACACCGGGGAGCTGTTTTTT.

The chain joins TRBV7-2 to TRBJ1-4; D might be TRBD1 (5 bases). The CDR3 runs 15 residues. Germline V gene sequence: CDR1 SGHTA, CDR2 FQGNSA. Trimming shortened V by 1 base and J by 4 bases, and 10 bases separated the two germline ends. The CDR3 loop reads CASSLGQGFNEKLFF. CDR3 bases: TGTGCCAGCAGCTTAGGGCAGGGCTTTAATGAAAAACTGTTTTTT.

The V call is TRBV7-9, the J call TRBJ1-1, with unresolved D. The CDR3 consists of 12 residues. Germline CDR1 reads SEHNR; CDR2 reads FQNEAQ (reference sequence). V lost 2 bases to trimming and J lost 8 bases, with 9 bases between them. This chain's CDR3 is CASSLSFNEAFF. The CDR3 nucleotides are TGTGCCAGCAGCTTAAGTTTCAACGAAGCTTTCTTT.

This clonotype was observed a few times. The V gene is TRBV6-1, the J gene TRBJ1-3; the D gene is possibly TRBD1 (5 bases). From germline, CDR1 is MNHNS and CDR2 SASEGT. V was pared by 5 bases and J by 7 bases, with 18 bases between. The CDR3 is 15 amino acids. The CDR3 sequence: CASSLSRQRGNTIYF. CDR3 sequence (DNA): TGTGCCAGCAGTTTATCTCGACAGCGCGGTAACACCATATATTTT.

V gene TRBV20-1 combines with J gene TRBJ2-5; possible D gene TRBD2, 6 bases. With 3 bases removed from V and 5 bases from J, the gap between germline ends came to 16 bases. The V gene's germline CDR1 is DFQATT and CDR2 SNEGSKA (reference sequence). The CDR3 runs to 14 residues. The CDR3 here is CSASTGDDRETQYF. CDR3 sequence (DNA): TGCAGTGCTAGTACGGGGGACGACCGGGAGACCCAGTACTTC.

This clonotype was counted only a few times. The rearrangement links TRBV20-1 to TRBJ1-5, with D hard to call. This CDR3 comprises 14 residues. The V gene's germline CDR1 is DFQATT and CDR2 SNEGSKA (reference sequence). Trimming took off 6 bases at V and 0 bases at J, with 12 bases between the two ends. The CDR3, as DNA: TGCAGTGCCAAATTGGGGAATAGCAATCAGCCCCAGCATTTT. The encoded protein is CSAKLGNSNQPQHF.

The V call is TRBV20-1, the J call TRBJ2-3, with D unclear. CDR1 is DFQATT and CDR2 is SNEGSKA in the germline V gene (reference sequence). The CDR3 loop spans 10 amino acids. The V and J ends lost 6 bases and 2 bases respectively, with 3 bases between them. The CDR3 DNA reads TGCAGTGCCCACACAGATACGCAGTATTTT. It specifies CSAHTDTQYF.

The chain links TRBV2 to TRBJ1-5, with unresolved D. The CDR3 sequence is 12 residues long. Between the trimmed V and J ends, which lost 5 bases and 7 bases, there was a span of 9 bases. Per the germline V gene, CDR1 is SNHLY and CDR2 is FYNNEI. The CDR3 nucleotides read TGTGCCAGCAGTCGGACCGGACAGCCCCAGCATTTT. Encoded protein: CASSRTGQPQHF.

With respect to this clonotype: The junction departs from germline at one end; a sequencing error may be responsible. The chain has TRBV29-1 and TRBJ1-3, with D hard to call. The CDR3 consists of 15 residues. CDR1 and CDR2 (germline): SQVTM, ANQGSEA. CDR3 residues: CASSIGHRTGNTIYF. For the CDR3, the DNA is TGTGCCAGTAGTATCGGGCACCGAACTGGAAACACCATATATTTT.

At least ten counts were recorded for this clonotype. This chain joins TRBV29-1 and TRBJ2-5, with 9 bases aligning to TRBD1. This CDR3 region has 13 residues. V shed 2 bases, J shed 4 bases, and the junction held 2 bases outside the gene matches. Germline values: CDR1 SQVTM, CDR2 ANQGSEA. DNA for the CDR3: TGCAGCGTTGAAACAGGGGGCCGAGAGACCCAGTACTTC. This sequence encodes CSVETGGRETQYF.

This clonotype showed up many times. The chain recombines TRBV7-2 with TRBJ1-2, with D perhaps TRBD1 (5 bases). V lost 4 bases, J lost 7 bases, and 13 bases lay in between. The CDR3 is 13 residues long. CDR1 and CDR2 (germline): SGHTA, FQGNSA. CDR3 DNA: TGTGCCAGCAGCTCCTCCGGGACGCTTGGCTACACCTTC. Its translation is CASSSSGTLGYTF.

This clonotype was counted only a few times. This chain connects TRBV2 to TRBJ2-1; 10 bases are a match to TRBD1. V was clipped by 5 bases and J by 7 bases; unmatched bases: 2. From germline, CDR1 is SNHLY and CDR2 FYNNEI. The CDR3 covers 13 residues. The CDR3 loop is CASSRDRGNEQFF. The CDR3 DNA sequence: TGTGCCAGCAGTAGGGACAGGGGAAATGAGCAGTTCTTC.

On this clonotype: A read error may account for a junction end that differs from germline. The V gene is TRBV6-1, the J gene TRBJ2-5; TRBD1 matches 8 bases. The CDR3 is 17 residues long. The germline V gene has CDR1 MNHNS and CDR2 SASEGT. This CDR3 reads CASSEEPTGVGQEIQYF. CDR3 DNA: TGTGCCAGCAGTGAAGAACCGACAGGGGTGGGACAAGAGATCCAGTACTTC.

The gene calls are TRBV10-3 and TRBJ2-5; 9 bases are shared with TRBD1. CDR1 and CDR2 from the germline V gene are ENHRY and SYGVKD. The J segment lost 5 bases and the V segment lost 6 bases, leaving 13 bases of the junction unmatched. This CDR3 is 16 amino acids long. CDR3 sequence (DNA): TGTGCCATCAGCGCCTCCGGGACAGGGTCCCGGGAGACCCAGTACTTC. Translated: CAISASGTGSRETQYF.

This clonotype was seen repeatedly, ten times or more. The chain carries TRBV15 and TRBJ2-2; 9 nucleotides align to TRBD2. Trimming cost V 1 base and J 3 bases; bases outside gene matches: 3. Germline loops: CDR1 LNHNV, CDR2 YYDKDF (reference sequence). The CDR3 consists of 16 residues. The CDR3 sequence: CATSRGGLADTGELFF. The CDR3 DNA reads as TGTGCCACCAGCAGAGGGGGACTAGCAGACACCGGGGAGCTGTTTTTT.

The V call is TRBV20-1, the J call TRBJ2-1; 9 bases agree with TRBD1. Germline V gene data show CDR1 as DFQATT and CDR2 as SNEGSKA (reference sequence). With V trimmed by 3 bases and J by 8 bases, 11 bases remained unmatched. There are 15 residues in the CDR3. CDR3 nucleotides: TGCAGTGCTAGGGACGCCGGGACAGGGTTGGATGAGCAGTTCTTC. Translating it yields CSARDAGTGLDEQFF.

There are a few counts of this clonotype. One end of the junction fails to match germline, which may point to a read error. The chain recombines TRBV29-1 with TRBJ2-5; 7 nucleotides match TRBD1. CDR1 SQVTM and CDR2 ANQGSEA come from the germline V gene. The CDR3 runs to 10 residues. For the CDR3, the DNA is TGCAGCGTTCGAGGACAGGTTCAGGATTTC. Translation: CSVRGQVQDF.

The rearrangement joins TRBV7-9 to TRBJ2-2; the match to TRBD2 covers 9 bases. This CDR3 has 16 residues. Germline V gives CDR1 SEHNR, CDR2 FQNEAQ (reference sequence). J lost 7 bases, V lost 8 bases, and 14 bases had no gene match. The CDR3 reads CASHGTSRRLVGELFF. The CDR3 nucleotides read TGTGCCAGCCACGGGACTAGCAGGAGGCTGGTCGGGGAGCTGTTTTTT.

The V call is TRBV12-3 or TRBV12-4, the J call TRBJ1-2; D possibly corresponds to TRBD1 (6 bases). The CDR3 has 10 amino acids. The V end was cut by 5 bases, the J end by 9 bases, with 7 bases between. The CDR3 DNA reads TGTGCCAGCAGTAGGGACAGCTACACCTTC. This translates into CASSRDSYTF.

J is TRBJ2-2 and V is TRBV4-1; D uncertain. The V gene's germline CDR1 is MGHRA and CDR2 YSYEKL. CDR3 length: 16 amino acids. V was clipped by 4 bases and J by 1 base, with 13 bases between them. The CDR3 here is CASSPIGTLNTGELFF. DNA for the CDR3: TGCGCCAGCAGCCCGATAGGCACACTGAACACCGGGGAGCTGTTTTTT.